One and the same sample provided the 8 T cell receptor beta chains below, sequenced in a study of cytomegalovirus exposure and HLA in healthy donors. The PCR had 60 Vbeta and 13 Jbeta primers. The table came from immunoSEQ multiplex PCR; TCRdb's copy has only in-frame clones and leaves some out. The table has more than 100,000 clones, roughly 79% seen once; the top ten hold approximately 0.99%. The sequenced sample consisted of PBMCs. All receptors come from a male donor in good health and CMV-seronegative.

This chain links TRBV7-8 with TRBJ2-2, with D possibly TRBD1 on 6 matching bases. V lost 5 bases, J lost 5 bases, and 9 bases lay in between. The CDR3 extends over 13 amino acids. CDR1 and CDR2 (germline): SGHVS, FQNEAQ. CDR3: CASSRRGTGELFF. The CDR3 nucleotides are TGTGCCAGCAGCCGTAGGGGGACCGGGGAGCTGTTTTTT.

The chain employs TRBV7-9 and TRBJ1-2; D gene ambiguous. This CDR3 is built from 13 residues. The V end lost 5 bases, the J end lost 8 bases, and 15 bases lay between the germline ends. From germline, CDR1 is SEHNR and CDR2 FQNEAQ (reference sequence). As DNA, the CDR3 is TGTGCCAGCAGCCCGTCAGAGGGAGGCGGCTACACCTTC. Translating gives CASSPSEGGGYTF.

This chain uses TRBV5-4 with TRBJ1-6, with D possibly matching TRBD1 (5 bases). Between the trimmed V and J ends, which lost 0 bases and 9 bases, there was a span of 13 bases. CDR1 is SGHNT, CDR2 YYREEE, per germline (reference sequence). This CDR3 comprises 15 residues. The CDR3 reads CASSLGGEGGSPLHF. CDR3 nucleotide sequence: TGTGCCAGCAGCTTGGGAGGGGAGGGCGGTTCACCCCTCCACTTT.

The chain joins TRBV6-5 to TRBJ2-7, with D maybe TRBD1 (6 bases). With 6 bases removed from V and 2 bases from J, the gap between germline ends came to 8 bases. The V gene's germline CDR1 is MNHEY and CDR2 SVGAGI. CDR3 length: 12 residues. CDR3 protein: CASSGQTYEQYF. The CDR3 DNA reads TGTGCCAGCAGCGGACAGACCTACGAGCAGTACTTC.

This clone appeared a single time. V and J are TRBV2 and TRBJ2-4, with 9 bases identical to TRBD2. V gave up 6 bases and J gave up 1 base; unmatched junction bases: 7. The CDR3 has 16 amino acids. Germline CDR1 SNHLY, CDR2 FYNNEI. CDR3: CASRRGTSRAKNIQYF. The CDR3 DNA reads TGTGCCAGCAGACGCGGGACTAGCCGGGCCAAAAACATTCAGTACTTC.

J is TRBJ2-3 and V is TRBV5-1; 7 positions match TRBD2. V gave up 7 bases and J gave up 5 bases; unmatched junction bases: 10. The CDR3 is made up of 14 amino acids. Germline values: CDR1 SGHRS, CDR2 YFSETQ. This chain's CDR3 is CASSNLGEGDTQYF. CDR3 DNA sequence: TGCGCCAGCTCGAACCTGGGGGAGGGAGATACGCAGTATTTT. The full variable domain, with the rest looked up from reference TRBV5-1 and TRBJ2-3, is KAGVTQTPRYLIKTRGQQVTLSCSPISGHRSVSWYQQTPGQGLQFLFEYFSETQRNKGNFPGRFSGRQFSNSRSEMNVSTLELGDSALYLCASSNLGEGDTQYFGPGTRLTVL.

The chain carries TRBV7-2 and TRBJ2-3; no clear D. The V and J ends lost 1 base and 2 bases respectively, with 4 bases between them. This CDR3 region has 13 residues. Germline V gene sequence: CDR1 SGHTA, CDR2 FQGNSA. The DNA of the CDR3 is TGTGCCAGCAGCTTAGGGCCCACAGATACGCAGTATTTT. Translating it yields CASSLGPTDTQYF.

The table lists this clone with a count of one. The chain has TRBV2 and TRBJ2-5; D might be TRBD2 (7 bases). The ends were cut back, 6 bases at V and 4 bases at J, with 15 bases in the middle. The germline CDR1 and CDR2 sequences are SNHLY and FYNNEI. The CDR3 is 14 residues long. The CDR3 sequence: CASRAAGAPETQYF. In DNA form, the CDR3 reads TGTGCCAGCAGGGCTGCGGGGGCCCCAGAGACCCAGTACTTC.